A single count supports the clone carrying this T cell receptor (beta chain). A junction boundary mismatches the germline segment, possibly from a read error. After isolation, RNA underwent reverse transcription to generate cDNA as the sequencing template. The assay was immunoSEQ multiplex PCR, and TCRdb's table has in-frame clones only and misses some. The sample has about 160,000 clones, approximately 65% seen once; the top ten hold approximately 0.9%. Noted treatment: oral pan-JAK inhibitor, 5-10 mg twice daily. The CDR3 sequence is 13 residues long. Per germline, CDR1 GTSNPN and CDR2 SVGIG (reference sequence). This record belongs to a study of CD8+ T cells in alopecia areata. Looking at the study overall: Oral tofacitinib (5 to 10 mg twice daily) was administered to treated patients.

The sample was CD4+ T cells sorted from blood, taken at week 4, from a patient treated with tofacitinib. V usage is TRBV30 and J usage is TRBJ2-2, with D maybe TRBD2 (5 bases). This TCR was sampled from a human donor with alopecia areata. CDR3 in amino acids: CASSPMNTGEPFF. Here the CDR3 DNA reads TGTGCCAGCAGCCCGATGAACACCGGGGAGCCGTTTTTT.